Below, 25 T cell receptor beta chains from the same sample are listed, as sequenced in a study of blood T cell repertoires in COVID-19. This table comes from immunoSEQ multiplex PCR, and its TCRdb copy is limited to in-frame clones, with some not included. The sample comprises 200,000 to 250,000 clones, 82% of which are singletons, and around 3.4% rests with the top ten. Sequenced input: PBMCs or T cells enriched from blood (not recorded which). Receptor source: a woman aged 55-69 years who had recovered from COVID-19.

V is TRBV20-1 and J is TRBJ2-1; tentative D call: TRBD2 (6 bases). Trimming took off 3 bases at V and 12 bases at J, with 21 bases between the two ends. This CDR3 contains 14 residues. Germline V lookup: CDR1 DFQATT, CDR2 SNEGSKA (reference sequence). CDR3 loop: CSASTQRGLPAQFF. DNA of the CDR3: TGCAGTGCTAGTACACAAAGGGGACTCCCCGCGCAGTTCTTC.

In this sample, this clone turned up a few times. The rearrangement links TRBV10-3 to TRBJ2-1; TRBD1 agrees at 9 bases. Germline lookup yields CDR1 ENHRY and CDR2 SYGVKD. The CDR3 runs 14 residues. The ends lost 5 bases at V and 8 bases at J; junction bases unmatched: 7. The CDR3 DNA is TGTGCCATCAGTTCTCCGGGACAGGGCCATGAGCAGTTCTTC. This codes for CAISSPGQGHEQFF.

J is TRBJ2-2 and V is TRBV9; TRBD1 is a possible D gene (5 bases). Germline lookup yields CDR1 SGDLS and CDR2 YYNGEE. This CDR3 is built from 16 residues. V was shortened by 4 bases and J by 1 base, with 14 bases between the two germline ends. DNA of the CDR3: TGTGCCAGCAGCACCCTGACAGCCTTGAACACCGGGGAGCTGTTTTTT. Protein product: CASSTLTALNTGELFF.

The chain employs TRBV10-1 and TRBJ2-3, with D tentatively TRBD1 (5 bases). This CDR3 has 16 amino acids. The V end was cut by 0 bases, the J end by 0 bases, with 10 bases between. The germline gives CDR1 WNHNN, CDR2 SYGVQD (reference sequence). In DNA, the CDR3 is TGCGCCAGCAGTGAGTCGAATACAGGTAGCACAGATACGCAGTATTTT. Protein product: CASSESNTGSTDTQYF.

This clone has only a few counts. This sequence joins TRBV19 and TRBJ1-1, with 9 bases fitting TRBD1. The V gene end was trimmed by 4 bases and the J gene end by 5 bases; junction bases not matched to a gene: 8. The CDR3 runs to 15 residues. Germline CDR1 and CDR2: LNHDA and SQIVND (reference sequence). The CDR3 loop is CASSKTGQGGTEAFF. CDR3 coding DNA: TGTGCCAGTAGTAAAACGGGACAGGGAGGAACTGAAGCTTTCTTT.

V gene TRBV21-1 combines with J gene TRBJ2-7; the D call TRBD2 from the table was never checked on the DNA. TRBV21-1 is described as a pseudogene. This CDR3 contains 15 residues. Here the CDR3 reads CASSRPSDPSYEQYF. The DNA of the CDR3 is TGTGCCAGCAGCAGACCTAGCGACCCCTCCTACGAGCAGTACTTC.

The chain joins TRBV5-1 to TRBJ2-7, with 9 bases lining up with TRBD1. The CDR3 extends over 14 amino acids. V lost 4 bases and J lost 2; bases outside the gene matches: 4. In germline, CDR1 is SGHRS, CDR2 YFSETQ. CDR3 in DNA: TGCGCCAGCAGCCTCACAGGGGGCACCTACGAGCAGTACTTC. This translates into CASSLTGGTYEQYF.

The chain carries TRBV5-1 and TRBJ1-3; perhaps TRBD1 as D (6 bases). The CDR3 consists of 15 residues. V dropped 7 bases and J dropped 1 base, with 15 bases sitting between them. CDR1 and CDR2 (germline): SGHRS, YFSETQ. The CDR3 nucleotides read TGCGCCAGCGCACCACTTACAGGGTCTGGAAACACCATATATTTT. Amino acid sequence: CASAPLTGSGNTIYF.

V gene TRBV13 combines with J gene TRBJ2-3; 7 bases map to TRBD2. CDR3 size: 17 residues. Germline V gives CDR1 PRHDT, CDR2 FYEKMQ (reference sequence). Trimming cost V 5 bases and J 0 bases; bases outside gene matches: 11. As DNA, the CDR3 is TGTGCCAGCAGCACAAGTAATAGCGGGCGTAGCACAGATACGCAGTATTTT. It specifies CASSTSNSGRSTDTQYF.

This sequence joins TRBV7-2 and TRBJ2-7; weak D call: TRBD2 (5 bases). In germline, CDR1 is SGHTA, CDR2 FQGNSA. The V end lost 0 bases, the J end lost 7 bases, and 16 bases lay between the germline ends. The CDR3 has 15 residues. DNA for the CDR3: TGTGCCAGCAGCTTAGCGGGCCTAGGAGCGGATGAGCAGTACTTC. Its protein is CASSLAGLGADEQYF.

This sequence joins TRBV7-3 and TRBJ2-5, with 11 bases lining up with TRBD2. V gave up 5 bases and J gave up 0 bases; unmatched junction bases: 2. CDR3 length: 15 amino acids. Germline assignment: CDR1 SGHTA and CDR2 FQGTGA. Written as DNA, the CDR3 is TGTGCCAGCAGCGCTAGCGGGGGGTACCAAGAGACCCAGTACTTC. It yields the protein CASSASGGYQETQYF. Together with reference TRBV7-3 and TRBJ2-5, the CDR3 gives the full variable domain: GAGVSQTPSNKVTEKGKYVELRCDPISGHTALYWYRQSLGQGPEFLIYFQGTGAADDSGLPNDRFFAVRPEGSVSTLKIQRTERGDSAVYLCASSASGGYQETQYFGPGTRLLVL.

The chain couples TRBV3-1 (or the pseudogene TRBV3-2) to TRBJ2-7; D remains ambiguous. CDR3 length: 12 amino acids. Deletions cut 4 bases from V and 4 bases from J, with 8 bases between. Germline-derived CDR1 and CDR2 are LGHDT and YNNKEL (reference sequence). The DNA of the CDR3 is TGTGCCAGCAGCCCCGGCGGATACGAGCAGTACTTC. Encoded protein: CASSPGGYEQYF.

V and J are TRBV4-2 and TRBJ1-2; tentative D call: TRBD1 (6 bases). This CDR3 has 16 amino acids. CDR1 is LGHNA and CDR2 is YNFKEQ in the germline V gene. The V end lost 3 bases, the J end lost 3 bases, and 17 bases lay between the germline ends. CDR3 loop: CASSQDNVQGYYGYTF. CDR3 DNA: TGTGCCAGCAGCCAGGACAACGTACAGGGATACTATGGCTACACCTTC.

This clone was seen just once. The rearrangement joins TRBV5-4 to TRBJ2-3, with TRBD2 matching 12 bases. From germline, CDR1 is SGHNT and CDR2 YYREEE (reference sequence). V dropped 2 bases and J dropped 2; count of bases not matched to a gene: 3. The CDR3 consists of 16 residues. CDR3 DNA: TGTGCCAGCAGCTTCTCTAGCGGGGGGGACACAGATACGCAGTATTTT. Its translation: CASSFSSGGDTDTQYF.

This clone was observed a handful of times. CDR3 DNA sequence: TGTGCTTCGCACGCGGGGACAGGGTATTCACCCCTCCACTTT. Translated, it gives CASHAGTGYSPLHF. The chain is built from TRBV10-3 and TRBJ1-6, with TRBD1 matching over 9 bases. The CDR3 covers 14 residues. Germline assignment: CDR1 ENHRY and CDR2 SYGVKD.

This clone was found once. The rearrangement joins TRBV29-1 to TRBJ2-3; a weak D match, TRBD2 (6 bases). V was trimmed by 3 bases and J by 4 bases, leaving 17 bases between them. Germline V gene lookup returns CDR1 SQVTM and CDR2 ANQGSEA. CDR3 length equals 15 residues. The DNA for the CDR3 is TGCAGCGTTGAGACTGTGACTAGGGGTCCAGATACGCAGTATTTT. Its translation: CSVETVTRGPDTQYF.

The table lists this clone with a few counts. The V call is TRBV19, the J call TRBJ1-5; D not certain. The CDR3 is 12 amino acids. The germline V gene has CDR1 LNHDA and CDR2 SQIVND (reference sequence). Trimming took off 9 bases at V and 7 bases at J, with 13 bases between the two ends. The CDR3 here is CASSPGGQPQHF. CDR3 bases: TGTGCCAGCAGTCCGGGTGGCCAGCCCCAGCATTTT.

A remark on this clone: The junction differs from germline at one of its ends, possibly a read error. The chain joins TRBV10-3 to TRBJ1-5; D unclear. The CDR3 runs 13 residues. The germline gives CDR1 ENHRY, CDR2 SYGVKD. The CDR3 here is CAMSADFNQPQHF. CDR3 in DNA: TGTGCCATGAGTGCGGACTTCAATCAGCCCCAGCATTTT.

V and J are TRBV19 and TRBJ1-2; a weak D match, TRBD1 (5 bases). V shed 4 bases and J shed 3 bases, with 15 bases lying between them. The CDR3 totals 15 residues. CDR1 and CDR2 from the germline V gene are LNHDA and SQIVND (reference sequence). The CDR3: CASSTVSDTHYGYTF. The CDR3 DNA reads TGTGCCAGTAGTACCGTATCGGACACCCACTATGGCTACACCTTC.

The DNA for the CDR3 is TGTGCCAGTAGTATTGCCCGACAGGGAGGTAATTCACCCCTCCACTTT. Translated: CASSIARQGGNSPLHF. V usage is TRBV19 and J usage is TRBJ1-6; 7 bases are shared with TRBD1. The CDR3 has 16 amino acids. J lost 6 bases, V lost 3 bases, and 8 bases had no gene match. Germline values: CDR1 LNHDA, CDR2 SQIVND (reference sequence).

This sequence joins TRBV18 and TRBJ2-3; 9 bases are a match to TRBD1. The CDR3 is 16 residues long. From germline, CDR1 is KGHSH and CDR2 LQKENI. V lost 3 bases and J lost 4; bases outside the gene matches: 8. This CDR3 reads CASSPPGTGRSDTQYF. The CDR3 coding sequence is TGTGCCAGCTCACCGCCCGGGACAGGGAGGTCAGATACGCAGTATTTT.

The chain joins TRBV5-4 to TRBJ2-3; TRBD2 aligns across 16 bases. This CDR3 has 20 amino acids. The ends lost 3 bases at V and 3 bases at J; junction bases unmatched: 13. Germline CDR1 and CDR2: SGHNT and YYREEE (reference sequence). The CDR3 nucleotides are TGTGCCAGCAGCTGGGGGGGGACTAGCGGGAGGGCCCCCGGGACAGATACGCAGTATTTT. This codes for CASSWGGTSGRAPGTDTQYF. The complete variable domain, with remaining parts taken from reference TRBV5-4 and TRBJ2-3, reads ETGVTQSPTHLIKTRGQQVTLRCSSQSGHNTVSWYQQALGQGPQFIFQYYREEENGRGNFPPRFSGLQFPNYSSELNVNALELDDSALYLCASSWGGTSGRAPGTDTQYFGPGTRLTVL.

The CDR3 sequence: CSADRVGEGYTF. CDR3 bases: TGCAGCGCGGACAGGGTTGGAGAAGGCTACACCTTC. The rearrangement joins TRBV29-1 to TRBJ1-2, with 8 nucleotides matching TRBD1. The CDR3 length is 12 residues. Losses at the gene ends were 7 bases for V and 8 bases for J; bases not matched to a gene: 9. Germline CDR1 is SQVTM and CDR2 is ANQGSEA. The complete variable domain, with remaining parts taken from reference TRBV29-1 and TRBJ1-2, reads SAVISQKPSRDICQRGTSLTIQCQVDSQVTMMFWYRQQPGQSLTLIATANQGSEATYESGFVIDKFPISRPNLTFSTLTVSNMSPEDSSIYLCSADRVGEGYTFGSGTRLTVV.

The chain joins TRBV12-5 to TRBJ1-2, with D possibly being TRBD1 (6 bases). This CDR3 region has 15 residues. Deletions cut 5 bases from V and 5 bases from J, with 18 bases between. Germline CDR1 LGHNT, CDR2 FRNRAP. The CDR3 sequence is CASGNIQGWAYGYTF. CDR3 nucleotide sequence: TGTGCTAGTGGTAACATACAGGGATGGGCTTATGGCTACACCTTC.

This clone was recorded a few times. This chain links TRBV7-8 with TRBJ1-2, with TRBD1 identical over 7 bases. The CDR3 totals 14 residues. Germline-derived CDR1 and CDR2 are SGHVS and FQNEAQ. The junction had 4 bases not matched to a gene; V was cut back by 2 bases and J by 4 bases. CDR3 region: CASSLTGDSYGYTF. Here the CDR3 DNA reads TGTGCCAGCAGCTTAACAGGGGACAGCTATGGCTACACCTTC.